The T cell receptor beta chain described here comes from a study of T cell clonality in common variable immunodeficiency. Study-level points and caveats: CVID subjects shared fewer TCRbeta clones than healthy controls did. In common variable immunodeficiency, TCR beta chains reportedly carried fewer deletions and N-nucleotide insertions. Authors noted CVID clonality's cause needs subpopulation repertoire sequencing.

The CDR3 length is 17 residues. The V and J ends lost 4 bases and 8 bases, in that order; junction bases with no gene match: 17. CDR1 and CDR2 from the germline V gene are LGHNA and YNFKEQ. Some clones are missing from TCRdb's copy, which holds only in-frame ones; the method was immunoSEQ multiplex PCR. The data show approximately 30,000 clones, with none appearing a single time. Caucasian heritage predominated among both patients and controls. This clone is medium-sized within its sample. The antigen is unknown. The sequenced fragment ends 3 residues before the CDR3 boundary, so the rest is inferred from the germline J gene.

The source material was peripheral blood mononuclear cells. The genes are TRBV4-2 and TRBJ2-1; 7 bases are a match to TRBD2. This receptor was taken from a person aged 18 to 70 in good health. The CDR3 bases that were read are TGTGCCAGCAGCCCCTCGACTAGCTTTCTGGGCTTCGATGAG. As protein: CASSPSTSFLGFDE. The whole CDR3 reads CASSPSTSFLGFDEQFF.